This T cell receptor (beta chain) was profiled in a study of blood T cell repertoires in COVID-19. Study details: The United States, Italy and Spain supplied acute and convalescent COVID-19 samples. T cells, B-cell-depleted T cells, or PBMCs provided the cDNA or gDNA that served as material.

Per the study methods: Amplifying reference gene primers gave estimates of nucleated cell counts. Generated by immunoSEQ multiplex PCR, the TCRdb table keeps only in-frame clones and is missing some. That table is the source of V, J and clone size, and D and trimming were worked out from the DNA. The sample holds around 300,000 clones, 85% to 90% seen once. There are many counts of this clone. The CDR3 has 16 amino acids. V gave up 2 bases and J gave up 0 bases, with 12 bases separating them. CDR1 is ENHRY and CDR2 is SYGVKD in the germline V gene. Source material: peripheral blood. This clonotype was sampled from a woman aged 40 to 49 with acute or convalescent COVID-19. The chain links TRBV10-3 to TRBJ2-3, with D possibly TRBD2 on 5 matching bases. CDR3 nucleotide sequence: TGTGCCATCAGTGAGGGATCTAGCCCTAGCACAGATACGCAGTATTTT. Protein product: CAISEGSSPSTDTQYF.